This T cell receptor (beta chain) comes out of a study of OX40 agonist ivuxolimab in advanced cancers. There are 16 residues in the CDR3. Germline lookup yields CDR1 ENHRY and CDR2 SYGVKD. The V end was cut by 3 bases, the J end by 0 bases, with 12 bases between. Profiled with immunoSEQ multiplex PCR; TCRdb holds only in-frame clones, not every one. Counted here are about 80,000 clones, about nine tenths occurring once; the ten biggest clones make up about 8%. The clonotype originates from an adult with an advanced solid tumor such as melanoma, head and neck, liver or kidney cancer. The sample here was CD4+ or CD8+ T cells sorted from blood, taken in a trial of the OX40 agonist ivuxolimab. This sequence joins TRBV10-3 and TRBJ2-1, with a tentative D call TRBD2 (6 bases). The CDR3 DNA reads TGTGCCATCAGTGACCCTGGACTAAACTCCTACAATGAGCAGTTCTTC. Its translation is CAISDPGLNSYNEQFF.